What follows are 26 T cell receptor beta chains derived from one specimen sequenced in a study. MiXCR, run by TCRdb on the RT-PCR reads, gives a single entry per CDR3 protein. The sample holds more than 550,000 distinct CDR3 sequences, approximately 14% seen once. The sample comprised memory CD4+ T cells from blood. The receptors stem from a female donor in good health, serving as a healthy control.

This clonotype was picked up a small number of times. The J gene is TRBJ1-1, the V gene TRBV3-1; D remains unclear. This CDR3 comprises 16 residues. V lost 4 bases and J lost 2, with 17 bases in between. Germline CDR1 and CDR2: LGHDT and YNNKEL (reference sequence). The CDR3 loop reads CASSRREFVPNTEAFF. For the CDR3, the DNA is TGTGCCAGCAGCCGTAGGGAATTCGTCCCTAACACTGAAGCTTTCTTT.

The chain carries TRBV29-1 and TRBJ1-2; the D gene is possibly TRBD1 (5 bases). The germline CDR1 and CDR2 sequences are SQVTM and ANQGSEA. Trimming took off 0 bases at V and 9 bases at J, with 11 bases between the two ends. The CDR3 has 12 amino acids. CDR3 nucleotides: TGCAGCGTTGAAGAGGCAGGGCGTAGCTACACCTTC. Protein: CSVEEAGRSYTF.

This clonotype was seen only once. This chain connects TRBV18 to TRBJ2-7, with TRBD2 as a possible D gene (5 bases). This CDR3 comprises 16 residues. Germline CDR1 reads KGHSH; CDR2 reads LQKENI. The V end lost 1 base, the J end lost 0 bases, and 13 bases lay between the germline ends. Written as DNA, the CDR3 is TGTGCCAGCTCACCACAGGGCGGGTATAGCTCCTACGAGCAGTACTTC. Its protein is CASSPQGGYSSYEQYF.

The rearrangement uses TRBV20-1 and TRBJ2-5; 7 bases align to TRBD1. This CDR3 is 15 amino acids long. Germline assignment: CDR1 DFQATT and CDR2 SNEGSKA (reference sequence). V was pared by 2 bases and J by 0 bases, with 6 bases of the junction left unmatched. DNA of the CDR3: TGCAGTGCTAGATTACAGGGGCTCCACCAAGAGACCCAGTACTTC. This encodes CSARLQGLHQETQYF.

The chain recombines TRBV10-3 with TRBJ1-4; 9 positions agree with TRBD1. Per the germline V gene, CDR1 is ENHRY and CDR2 is SYGVKD. V lost 3 bases to trimming and J lost 8 bases; unmatched junction nucleotides: 7. CDR3 size: 15 residues. The CDR3 sequence is CAISETGGLGEKLFF. The DNA for the CDR3 is TGTGCCATCAGTGAAACAGGGGGCCTGGGGGAAAAACTGTTTTTT.

This clonotype was observed a handful of times. The chain has TRBV30 and TRBJ2-3, with 9 bases lining up with TRBD1. The CDR3 covers 16 residues. Germline V gene sequence: CDR1 GTSNPN, CDR2 SVGIG (reference sequence). V shed 0 bases and J 6 bases; nucleotides not matched to a gene: 10. CDR3 in amino acids: CAWSVGTGLMLDTQYF. DNA for the CDR3: TGTGCCTGGAGTGTAGGGACAGGGCTGATGTTGGATACGCAGTATTTT.

CDR3 nucleotide sequence: TGCAGTGCTAGAGATGGAACCGGGGGTTACACTGAAGCTTTCTTT. Translated, it gives CSARDGTGGYTEAFF. The V gene is TRBV20-1, the J gene TRBJ1-1, with D perhaps matching TRBD1 (5 bases). CDR1 and CDR2 (germline): DFQATT, SNEGSKA (reference sequence). The CDR3 runs 15 residues. The V gene lost 0 bases and the J gene lost 3 bases, with 14 bases spanning the gap.

This clonotype came up a few times. The genes are TRBV5-1 and TRBJ2-7; D gene ambiguous. Trimming left V 2 bases short and J 2 bases short, with 11 bases between. CDR1 and CDR2 from the germline V gene are SGHRS and YFSETQ. This CDR3 has 14 amino acids. In DNA form, the CDR3 reads TGCGCCAGCAGCTTTCCACAGACCCCCTACGAGCAGTACTTC. This gives the protein CASSFPQTPYEQYF.

This clonotype has more than one count but fewer than ten. The genes are TRBV7-2 and TRBJ2-1, with 9 bases aligning to TRBD2. Germline lookup yields CDR1 SGHTA and CDR2 FQGNSA. With 1 base clipped from V and 4 bases from J, the junction kept 5 bases outside the gene matches. This CDR3 spans 16 amino acids. The CDR3 reads CASSLVASGVYNEQFF. DNA for the CDR3: TGTGCCAGCAGCTTAGTCGCTAGCGGGGTTTACAATGAGCAGTTCTTC.

The chain carries TRBV6-1 and TRBJ2-3, with D hard to call. Germline lookup yields CDR1 MNHNS and CDR2 SASEGT. CDR3 length: 16 residues. V was shortened by 6 bases and J by 0 bases, with 16 bases between the two germline ends. The CDR3 sequence is CASSHPPGHSTDTQYF. CDR3 nucleotide sequence: TGTGCCAGCAGCCACCCCCCCGGGCACAGCACAGATACGCAGTATTTT.

This clonotype was counted at least ten times. The chain joins TRBV7-9 to TRBJ1-1, with TRBD1 identical over 12 bases. V shed 5 bases, J shed 3 bases, and the junction held 10 bases outside the gene matches. The CDR3 has 17 amino acids. Germline CDR1 and CDR2: SEHNR and FQNEAQ (reference sequence). The CDR3 nucleotides are TGTGCCAGCAGCCAGGGACAGGGGGCGCGGCTGGACACTGAAGCTTTCTTT. Its protein is CASSQGQGARLDTEAFF.

Ten or more counts support this clonotype. J is TRBJ2-5 and V is TRBV10-1; TRBD2 aligns across 8 bases. CDR1 WNHNN and CDR2 SYGVQD come from the germline V gene (reference sequence). The trim removed 2 bases at V and 3 bases at J, leaving 8 bases unmatched. The CDR3 totals 16 residues. In DNA form, the CDR3 reads TGCGCCAGCAGTGAGCGGGGGGGTATATTGGAAGAGACCCAGTACTTC. Amino acids: CASSERGGILEETQYF.

The chain couples TRBV28 to TRBJ2-7, with D hard to call. This CDR3 is 13 amino acids long. Trimming left V 0 bases short and J 6 bases short, with 9 bases between. Per germline, CDR1 MDHEN and CDR2 SYDVKM. CDR3 sequence (DNA): TGTGCCAGCAGTTTATGGGGGTATGGCGAGCAGTACTTC. Residues: CASSLWGYGEQYF.

The gene calls are TRBV12-3 or TRBV12-4 and TRBJ1-5; D gene ambiguous. V was cut by 3 bases and J by 0 bases, with 6 bases left in between. The CDR3 totals 14 residues. For the CDR3, the DNA is TGTGCCAGCAGTTTGTCCTTTAGCAATCAGCCCCAGCATTTT. Translation gives CASSLSFSNQPQHF.

There are many counts of this clonotype. The chain is built from TRBV6-6 and TRBJ2-7; D might be TRBD2 (7 bases). V lost 0 bases and J 0 bases, leaving 12 bases between the germline ends. The CDR3 is 16 residues long. The V gene's germline CDR1 is MNHNY and CDR2 SVGAGI (reference sequence). The CDR3 sequence is CASSYSSGDTSYEQYF. The CDR3 nucleotides read TGTGCCAGCAGTTACTCAAGCGGGGACACCTCCTACGAGCAGTACTTC.

The rearrangement links TRBV7-2 to TRBJ1-6; possibly TRBD1 for D (5 bases). Trimming pared 1 base from V and 10 bases from J, leaving 11 bases between. The CDR3 consists of 14 residues. Germline assignment: CDR1 SGHTA and CDR2 FQGNSA. The CDR3 DNA reads TGTGCCAGCAGCTTAGTGGGGACGGAATCACCCCTCCACTTT. It yields the protein CASSLVGTESPLHF.

This clonotype was counted only a few times. The chain carries TRBV6-5 and TRBJ1-3; D possibly corresponds to TRBD1 (6 bases). The ends were cut back, 5 bases at V and 0 bases at J, with 14 bases in the middle. CDR1 is MNHEY, CDR2 SVGAGI, per germline. The CDR3 runs 16 residues. The CDR3 DNA sequence: TGTGCCAGCAGTGGGGACACAGGGCCCTCTGGAAACACCATATATTTT. Translation gives CASSGDTGPSGNTIYF.

As for this clonotype: At one of its ends the junction is not consistent with the germline gene, which may arise from a read error. The rearrangement uses TRBV27 and TRBJ2-7; 10 bases map to TRBD1. The CDR3 is 17 residues long. Germline V gene data show CDR1 as MNHEY and CDR2 as SMNVEV (reference sequence). CDR3 nucleotides: TGTGCCAGCAGTCCCCGCACCGGGACAGGGGTCTCCTACAAGCAGTACTTC. It encodes CASSPRTGTGVSYKQYF.

This clonotype was observed at least ten times. V usage is TRBV10-3 and J usage is TRBJ2-5; D might be TRBD1 or TRBD2, each matching 5 bases. Germline lookup yields CDR1 ENHRY and CDR2 SYGVKD. Between the trimmed V and J ends, which lost 8 bases and 4 bases, there was a span of 20 bases. CDR3 length: 15 residues. In DNA form, the CDR3 reads TGTGCCATCCAGGGCGGAAAAAGGGACGGAGAGACCCAGTACTTC. Amino acid sequence: CAIQGGKRDGETQYF.

This clonotype was detected a few times. The chain recombines TRBV7-3 with TRBJ2-2; 8 bases align to TRBD2. This CDR3 region has 18 residues. From germline, CDR1 is SGHTA and CDR2 FQGTGA. V lost 1 base and J lost 1; bases outside the gene matches: 8. The CDR3, as DNA: TGTGCCAGCAGCTTAAAACCCGTGGGACTAGGGAACACCGGGGAGCTGTTTTTT. The encoded protein is CASSLKPVGLGNTGELFF.

This clonotype was found a few times. The chain couples TRBV4-1 to TRBJ1-1; no firm D call. CDR1 MGHRA and CDR2 YSYEKL come from the germline V gene. V was cut by 4 bases and J by 1 base, with 10 bases left in between. The CDR3 has 14 amino acids. The CDR3 region is CASSPGSQNTEAFF. In DNA form, the CDR3 reads TGCGCCAGCAGCCCGGGCAGCCAGAACACTGAAGCTTTCTTT.

The count of this clonotype is one. V gene TRBV28 combines with J gene TRBJ2-1; D call uncertain. Trimming shortened V by 4 bases and J by 7 bases, and 17 bases separated the two germline ends. The CDR3 has 15 amino acids. The germline gives CDR1 MDHEN, CDR2 SYDVKM. The CDR3: CASSSSDLVVNEQFF. CDR3 nucleotides: TGTGCCAGCAGTTCATCCGACCTGGTGGTGAATGAGCAGTTCTTC. Full variable domain (outside the CDR3, taken from reference TRBV28 and TRBJ2-1): DVKVTQSSRYLVKRTGEKVFLECVQDMDHENMFWYRQDPGLGLRLIYFSYDVKMKEKGDIPEGYSVSREKKERFSLILESASTNQTSMYLCASSSSDLVVNEQFFGPGTRLTVL.

This clonotype was counted at least ten times. The chain recombines TRBV6-5 with TRBJ1-3, with D hard to call. CDR1 and CDR2 from the germline V gene are MNHEY and SVGAGI. The CDR3 contains 15 residues. Trimming stripped 6 bases from V and 0 bases from J, with 12 bases between. CDR3 sequence (DNA): TGTGCCAGCAGCCTACGTTGGAGCTCTGGAAACACCATATATTTT. This encodes CASSLRWSSGNTIYF.

The chain recombines TRBV11-1 with TRBJ2-6; 7 positions match TRBD2. Germline V gene data show CDR1 as SGHAT and CDR2 as FQDESV (reference sequence). The CDR3 extends over 17 amino acids. The V gene end was trimmed by 1 base and the J gene end by 2 bases; junction bases not matched to a gene: 5. The CDR3 region is CASSLDGRVAGANVLTF. The DNA of the CDR3 is TGTGCCAGCAGCTTAGATGGGAGGGTCGCTGGGGCCAACGTCCTGACTTTC.

The chain employs TRBV7-2 and TRBJ2-6; D not certain. CDR3 length equals 17 residues. Germline V gives CDR1 SGHTA, CDR2 FQGNSA. The V end lost 0 bases, the J end lost 0 bases, and 9 bases lay between the germline ends. The CDR3 coding sequence is TGTGCCAGCAGCTTAGCGCGCTTGTCCTCTGGGGCCAACGTCCTGACTTTC. Its translation: CASSLARLSSGANVLTF.

This clonotype was counted at least ten times. The rearrangement uses TRBV4-2 and TRBJ2-2; tentatively, D is TRBD2 (6 bases). The CDR3 has 18 residues. V gave up 0 bases and J gave up 1 base, with 15 bases separating them. Germline assignment: CDR1 LGHNA and CDR2 YNFKEQ. In DNA, the CDR3 is TGTGCCAGCAGCCAAGAGAGCCTCCATAGCGGGAACACCGGGGAGCTGTTTTTT. This codes for CASSQESLHSGNTGELFF.